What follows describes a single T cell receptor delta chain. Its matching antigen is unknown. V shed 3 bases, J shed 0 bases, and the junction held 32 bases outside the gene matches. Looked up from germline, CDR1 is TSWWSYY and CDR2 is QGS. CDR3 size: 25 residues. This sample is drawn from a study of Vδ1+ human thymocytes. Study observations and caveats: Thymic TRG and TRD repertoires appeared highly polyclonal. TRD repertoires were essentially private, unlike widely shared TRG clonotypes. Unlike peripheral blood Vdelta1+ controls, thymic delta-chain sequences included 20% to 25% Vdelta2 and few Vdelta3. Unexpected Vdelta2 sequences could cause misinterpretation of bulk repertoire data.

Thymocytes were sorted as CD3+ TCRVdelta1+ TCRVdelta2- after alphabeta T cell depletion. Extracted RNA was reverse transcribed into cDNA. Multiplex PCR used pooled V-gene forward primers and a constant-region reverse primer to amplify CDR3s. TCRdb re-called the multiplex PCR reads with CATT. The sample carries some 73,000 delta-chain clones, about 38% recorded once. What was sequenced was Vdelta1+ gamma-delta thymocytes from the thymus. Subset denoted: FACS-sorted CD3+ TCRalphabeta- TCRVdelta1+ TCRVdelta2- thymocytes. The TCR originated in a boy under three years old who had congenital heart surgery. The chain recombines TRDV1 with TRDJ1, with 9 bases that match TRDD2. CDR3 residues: CALGEPGRLTLPTLVLGVYTDKLIF. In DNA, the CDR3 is TGTGCTCTTGGGGAGCCCGGGAGATTAACCCTTCCTACGTTAGTCCTGGGGGTTTACACCGATAAACTCATCTTT.